Sequencing of this T cell receptor beta chain was carried out in a study of T-cell memory formation after mild COVID-19. Amplification by 5'RACE using constant-segment primers produced TCR alpha and TCR beta cDNA libraries that carried sample barcodes and UMIs. TCRdb reprocessed the 5' RACE reads with MiXCR, giving one entry per CDR3 protein. The table includes about 250,000 distinct CDR3 sequences, 15% detected once. On this clonotype itself: Its ends do not fully match the called genes, so a read error is possible.

The germline V gene has CDR1 SGHDT and CDR2 YYEEEE. The CDR3 runs 12 residues. The sequenced sample consisted of PBMCs or a T cell subset sorted from them (not recorded which). This chain uses TRBV5-6 with TRBJ2-7; a weak D match, TRBD1 (6 bases). This receptor was identified in an adult woman who had mild COVID-19 (a few samples of this study predate the infection). Cell type and time point are not known. CDR3 region: CASHRLRDKVQF. For the CDR3, the DNA is TGTGCCAGTCATAGGTTACGGGACAAGGTGCAGTTC.